The clone carrying this T cell receptor beta chain was recorded once. Its specificity is unknown. Assay used: immunoSEQ multiplex PCR; TCRdb lists only in-frame clones, some missing. The sample has roughly 70,000 clones, over 85% seen once; the top ten hold 3.5% to 4%. This sample was included in a study of cytomegalovirus exposure and HLA in healthy donors. The CDR3 sequence is 13 residues long. Germline CDR1 reads SQVTM; CDR2 reads ANQGSEA. Germline trimming cut 0 bases from V and 8 bases from J; bases unmatched to any gene: 4. Study-wide findings and caveats: Associated with cytomegalovirus, according to the listing, were some 150 TCR beta chains. Many donors carried some public TCRs, although rarity characterized most TCR sequences. In vitro confirmation showed a few CMV-associated chains to be CMV antigen specific.

The donors were part of the roughly 120-subject validation cohort, which stood apart from the approximately 640-subject first cohort. Source material: PBMCs. This rearrangement joins TRBV29-1 to TRBJ2-1; 7 nucleotides line up with TRBD1. The sequence was obtained from a woman aged 18 to 35 in good health and CMV-seropositive. The CDR3 protein is CSVEETGTYEQFF. CDR3 bases: TGCAGCGTTGAAGAGACAGGGACGTATGAGCAGTTCTTC.